The 8 T cell receptor beta chains in this list originate from one sample, sequenced in a study of shared clonotypes between healthy human individuals. Assay used: immunoSEQ multiplex PCR; TCRdb lists only in-frame clones, some missing. The sample consists of 2 million to 2.5 million clones, 85% to 95% of them appearing once. Sequencing used naive CD4+ T cells from PBMCs. Sample subset: CD45RA+ positively selected. Receptors originate from a man between 18 and 35 years old in good health. Some clones in this sample may be carry-over from other donors' samples.

The J gene is TRBJ2-2, the V gene TRBV2, with D possibly matching TRBD1 (6 bases). The V end lost 8 bases, the J end lost 2 bases, and 12 bases lay between the germline ends. The V gene's germline CDR1 is SNHLY and CDR2 FYNNEI. The CDR3 covers 14 residues. CDR3 protein: CASASGANTGELFF. For the CDR3, the DNA is TGTGCCAGCGCCTCAGGGGCCAACACCGGGGAGCTGTTTTTT.

This chain joins TRBV6-4 and TRBJ2-1; TRBD1 or TRBD2 may be the D gene (5 bases each). Germline CDR1 MRHNA, CDR2 SNTAGT. V lost 6 bases and J 1 base, leaving 10 bases between the germline ends. The CDR3 has 14 residues. CDR3 bases: TGTGCCAGCAGACGGGACGCTTCCTACAATGAGCAGTTCTTC. Its translation is CASRRDASYNEQFF.

Points on this clone: Sequence at one end of the junction differs from germline and may be a read error. The genes are TRBV30 and TRBJ2-5, with D perhaps matching TRBD1 (6 bases). This CDR3 is built from 12 residues. Germline V gene data show CDR1 as GTSNPN and CDR2 as SVGIG (reference sequence). CDR3: CAWSAGQGTQYF. DNA of the CDR3: TGTGCCTGGAGTGCGGGACAAGGGACCCAGTACTTC.

Worth noting for this clone: Other nucleotide sequences in the sample specify the same CDR3. This sequence joins TRBV5-4 and TRBJ2-1, with 7 bases that match TRBD2. V lost 0 bases to trimming and J lost 2 bases; unmatched junction nucleotides: 2. The CDR3 totals 15 residues. Germline CDR1 and CDR2: SGHNT and YYREEE (reference sequence). CDR3 in amino acids: CASSLDLAAYNEQFF. DNA for the CDR3: TGTGCCAGCAGCTTGGATCTAGCGGCCTACAATGAGCAGTTCTTC.

A single count supports this clone. The chain combines TRBV11-1 with TRBJ2-1; 10 bases match TRBD2. The CDR3 covers 16 residues. V trimming: 5 bases; J trimming: 3 bases; junction bases outside the gene matches: 7. Germline CDR1 and CDR2: SGHAT and FQDESV (reference sequence). The CDR3 region has the DNA TGTGCCAGCAGCCCCAAAACTAGCGGGGTCTACAATGAGCAGTTCTTC. Residues: CASSPKTSGVYNEQFF.

There are a few counts of this clone. The rearrangement links TRBV19 to TRBJ1-1, with a possible D match to TRBD1 (5 bases). In germline, CDR1 is LNHDA, CDR2 SQIVND (reference sequence). V was clipped by 1 base and J by 0 bases, with 9 bases between them. CDR3 size: 15 residues. The CDR3 sequence: CASSIGGVMNTEAFF. The DNA of the CDR3 is TGTGCCAGTAGTATAGGGGGGGTTATGAACACTGAAGCTTTCTTT.

This chain joins TRBV28 and TRBJ2-3; 11 bases match TRBD2. Germline V gene data show CDR1 as MDHEN and CDR2 as SYDVKM. The trim removed 5 bases at V and 6 bases at J, leaving 10 bases unmatched. This CDR3 spans 16 amino acids. In nucleotides, the CDR3 is TGTGCCAGCAGTACCGGACTAGCGGGCCTCAGGGATACGCAGTATTTT. This codes for CASSTGLAGLRDTQYF. The full variable domain, rest sourced from reference TRBV28 and TRBJ2-3, is DVKVTQSSRYLVKRTGEKVFLECVQDMDHENMFWYRQDPGLGLRLIYFSYDVKMKEKGDIPEGYSVSREKKERFSLILESASTNQTSMYLCASSTGLAGLRDTQYFGPGTRLTVL.

The rearrangement joins TRBV6-7 to TRBJ1-5; 10 bases line up with TRBD1. TRBV6-7 is an ORF for which the function is uncertain. V lost 7 bases to trimming and J lost 3 bases; unmatched junction nucleotides: 15. There are 18 residues in the CDR3. CDR3 DNA: TGTGCCAGCATCAACGGGGGGACAGGGGATGTGGCCAATCAGCCCCAGCATTTT. Its translation is CASINGGTGDVANQPQHF.